A selection of T cell receptor beta chains follows, all from one sample in a study of Ad26.COV2.S vaccination and SARS-CoV-2 variants. Generated by immunoSEQ multiplex PCR, the TCRdb table keeps only in-frame clones and is missing some. The table has about 390,000 clones, 92% seen once. The sample in question was peripheral blood, obtained in a trial of Ad26.COV2.S vaccine versus placebo. The receptors were sampled from a person aged 18-65 years who received the Ad26.COV2.S COVID-19 vaccine or a placebo. CDR3s include the opening cysteine and the closing phenylalanine or tryptophan.

TRBJ2-7,TRBV4-2,CASSQGKSYEQYF
TRBJ1-4,TRBV19,CASKTGGPYEKLFF
TRBJ2-1,TRBV19,CASSIASRAGSSYNEQFF
TRBJ2-7,TRBV4-3,CASSRDRVYEQYF
TRBJ1-1,TRBV19,CASSDGGTEAFF
TRBJ2-7,TRBV27,CASSVGVGTYEQYF
TRBJ1-1,TRBV19,CASRGGRSEAFF
TRBJ1-1,TRBV18,CASSPLGGRDTEAFF
TRBJ1-1,TRBV7-2,CASSSQGSIGEAFF
TRBJ2-7,TRBV6-1,CASSEAGPLGNEQYF
TRBJ1-2,TRBV28,CASSLLAGGVNYGYTF
TRBJ1-4,TRBV7-2,CASSPRGGLGEKLFF
TRBJ1-1,TRBV3-1/TRBV3-2,CASSRWTDMNTEAFF
TRBJ2-1,TRBV5-1,CASSGGGWDEQFF
TRBJ2-2,TRBV18,CASSPGLAGNRAGELFF